This T cell receptor beta chain was identified during a study of blood T cell repertoires in COVID-19. Study-wide context: From the United States, Italy and Spain came samples of acute and convalescent COVID-19.

The ends were cut back, 7 bases at V and 0 bases at J, with 13 bases in the middle. The CDR3 is 14 residues long. Looked up from germline, CDR1 is SGHRS and CDR2 is YFSETQ. Patients at the Seattle site were enrolled during active infection and followed longitudinally. Original processing notes: Cell counts per sample came from amplifying reference gene primers. Produced via immunoSEQ multiplex PCR; TCRdb's table is partial and in-frame only. The V and J calls and clone size come from that table; D and trimming were worked out from the DNA. The table has about 170,000 clones, about 85% seen once; the top ten hold approximately 6.9%.

The receptor's source is a man older than 75 with COVID-19, enrolled during active disease. Sequences were obtained from peripheral blood. This rearrangement joins TRBV5-1 to TRBJ2-5; TRBD2 might be the D (7 bases). CDR3 protein: CASSGGPYQETQYF. The CDR3 nucleotides read TGCGCCAGCTCGGGGGGCCCGTACCAAGAGACCCAGTACTTC.